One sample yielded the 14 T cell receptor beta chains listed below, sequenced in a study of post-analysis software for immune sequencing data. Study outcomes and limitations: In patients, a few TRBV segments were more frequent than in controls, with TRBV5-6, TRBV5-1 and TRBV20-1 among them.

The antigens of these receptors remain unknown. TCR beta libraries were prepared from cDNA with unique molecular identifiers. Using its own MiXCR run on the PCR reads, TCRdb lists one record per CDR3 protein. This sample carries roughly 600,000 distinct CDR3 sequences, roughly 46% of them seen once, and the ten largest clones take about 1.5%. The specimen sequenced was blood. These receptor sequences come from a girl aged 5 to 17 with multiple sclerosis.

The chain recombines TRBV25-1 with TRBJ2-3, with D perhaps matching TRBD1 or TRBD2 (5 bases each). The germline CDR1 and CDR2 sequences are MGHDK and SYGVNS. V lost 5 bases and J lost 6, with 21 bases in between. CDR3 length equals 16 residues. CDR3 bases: TGTGCCAGCAGTAAATTGGGGGAGACCCGTTTTGATACGCAGTATTTT. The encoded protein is CASSKLGETRFDTQYF. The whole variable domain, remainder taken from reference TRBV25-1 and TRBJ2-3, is EADIYQTPRYLVIGTGKKITLECSQTMGHDKMYWYQQDPGMELHLIHYSYGVNSTEKGDLSSESTVSRIRTEHFPLTLESARPSHTSQYLCASSKLGETRFDTQYFGPGTRLTVL.

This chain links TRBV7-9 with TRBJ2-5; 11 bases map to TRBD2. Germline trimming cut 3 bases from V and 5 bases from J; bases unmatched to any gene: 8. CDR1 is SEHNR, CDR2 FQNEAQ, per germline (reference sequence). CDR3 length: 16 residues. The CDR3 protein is CASSFPLLAGEETQYF. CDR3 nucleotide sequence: TGTGCCAGCAGCTTTCCGTTACTAGCGGGGGAGGAGACCCAGTACTTC.

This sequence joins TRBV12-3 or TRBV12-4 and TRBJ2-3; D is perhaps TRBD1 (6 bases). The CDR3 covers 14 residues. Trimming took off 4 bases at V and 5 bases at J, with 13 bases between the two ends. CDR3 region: CASSSDSGRDTQYF. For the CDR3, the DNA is TGTGCCAGCAGTTCGGACAGTGGGAGAGATACGCAGTATTTT.

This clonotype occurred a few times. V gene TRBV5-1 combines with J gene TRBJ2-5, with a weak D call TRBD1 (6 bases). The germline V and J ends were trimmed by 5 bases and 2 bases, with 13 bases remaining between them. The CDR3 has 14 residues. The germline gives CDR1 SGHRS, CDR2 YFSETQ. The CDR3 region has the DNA TGCGCCAGCAGTGAACAGGGTCTTCAAGAGACCCAGTACTTC. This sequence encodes CASSEQGLQETQYF. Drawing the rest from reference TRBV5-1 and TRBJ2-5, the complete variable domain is KAGVTQTPRYLIKTRGQQVTLSCSPISGHRSVSWYQQTPGQGLQFLFEYFSETQRNKGNFPGRFSGRQFSNSRSEMNVSTLELGDSALYLCASSEQGLQETQYFGPGTRLLVL.

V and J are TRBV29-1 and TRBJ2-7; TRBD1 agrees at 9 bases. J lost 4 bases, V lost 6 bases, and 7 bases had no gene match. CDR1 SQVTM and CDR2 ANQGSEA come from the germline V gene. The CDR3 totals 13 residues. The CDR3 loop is CSVSTGGEYEQYF. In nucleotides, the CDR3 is TGCAGCGTCTCGACAGGGGGAGAGTACGAGCAGTACTTC.

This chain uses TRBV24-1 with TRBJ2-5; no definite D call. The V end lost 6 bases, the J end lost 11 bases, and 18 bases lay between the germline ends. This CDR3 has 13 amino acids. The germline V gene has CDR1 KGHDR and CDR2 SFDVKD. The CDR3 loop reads CATSWAYGNEQYF. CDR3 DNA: TGTGCCACCAGTTGGGCCTACGGCAATGAGCAGTACTTC.

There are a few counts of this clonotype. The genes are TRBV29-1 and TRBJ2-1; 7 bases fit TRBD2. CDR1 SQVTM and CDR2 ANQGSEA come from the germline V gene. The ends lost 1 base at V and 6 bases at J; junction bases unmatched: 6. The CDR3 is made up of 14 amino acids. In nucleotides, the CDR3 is TGCAGCGTTGAAGGCCGGACTAGTGCCAATGAGCAGTTCTTC. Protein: CSVEGRTSANEQFF.

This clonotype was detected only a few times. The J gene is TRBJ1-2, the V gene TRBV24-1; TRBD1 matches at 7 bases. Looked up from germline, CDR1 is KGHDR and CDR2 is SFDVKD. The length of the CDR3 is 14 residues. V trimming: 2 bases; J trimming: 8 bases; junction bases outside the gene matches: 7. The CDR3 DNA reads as TGTGCCACCAGTGATTCAGACAGGGTTGAAGGCTACACCTTC. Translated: CATSDSDRVEGYTF.

CDR3 amino acids: CSVDGQDTDTQYF. The CDR3 bases are TGCAGCGTTGATGGGCAGGACACAGATACGCAGTATTTT. V gene TRBV29-1 combines with J gene TRBJ2-3; D remains ambiguous. The V gene lost 3 bases and the J gene lost 2 bases, with 9 bases spanning the gap. The CDR3 has 13 amino acids. CDR1 and CDR2 (germline): SQVTM, ANQGSEA.

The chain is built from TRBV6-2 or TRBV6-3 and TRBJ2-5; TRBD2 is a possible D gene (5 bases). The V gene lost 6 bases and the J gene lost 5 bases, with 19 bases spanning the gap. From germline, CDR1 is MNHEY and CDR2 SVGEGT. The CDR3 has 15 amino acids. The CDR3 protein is CASSYPDFQLETQYF. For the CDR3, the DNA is TGTGCCAGCAGCTACCCGGACTTTCAGTTGGAGACCCAGTACTTC.

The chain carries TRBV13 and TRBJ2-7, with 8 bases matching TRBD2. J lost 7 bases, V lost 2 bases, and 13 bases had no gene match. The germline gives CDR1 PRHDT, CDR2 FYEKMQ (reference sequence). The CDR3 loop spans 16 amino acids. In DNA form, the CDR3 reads TGTGCCAGCAGCTTATCGGCGGGAGGATCCCACAATGAGCAGTACTTC. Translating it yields CASSLSAGGSHNEQYF.

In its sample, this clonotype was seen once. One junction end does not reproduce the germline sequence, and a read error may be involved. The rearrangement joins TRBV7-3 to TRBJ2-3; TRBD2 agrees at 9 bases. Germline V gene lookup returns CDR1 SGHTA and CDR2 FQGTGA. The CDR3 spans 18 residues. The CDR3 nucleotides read TGTGCCAGCAGCATAACGGGGATAGCGGGGGCCCGCACAGATACGCAGTATTTT. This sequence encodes CASSITGIAGARTDTQYF.

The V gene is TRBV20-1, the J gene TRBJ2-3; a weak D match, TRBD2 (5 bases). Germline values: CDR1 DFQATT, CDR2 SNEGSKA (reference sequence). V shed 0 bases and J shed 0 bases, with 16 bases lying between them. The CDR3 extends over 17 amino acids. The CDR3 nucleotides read TGCAGTGCTAGAGACCTTTCTGCGGACTCTAGCACAGATACGCAGTATTTT. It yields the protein CSARDLSADSSTDTQYF.

In nucleotides, the CDR3 is TGTGCCAGCAGTACCTCGCGGGCGAACACTGAAGCTTTCTTT. Protein sequence: CASSTSRANTEAFF. V usage is TRBV12-3 or TRBV12-4 and J usage is TRBJ1-1; no clear D gene. Trimming stripped 5 bases from V and 1 base from J, with 11 bases between. This CDR3 spans 14 amino acids.